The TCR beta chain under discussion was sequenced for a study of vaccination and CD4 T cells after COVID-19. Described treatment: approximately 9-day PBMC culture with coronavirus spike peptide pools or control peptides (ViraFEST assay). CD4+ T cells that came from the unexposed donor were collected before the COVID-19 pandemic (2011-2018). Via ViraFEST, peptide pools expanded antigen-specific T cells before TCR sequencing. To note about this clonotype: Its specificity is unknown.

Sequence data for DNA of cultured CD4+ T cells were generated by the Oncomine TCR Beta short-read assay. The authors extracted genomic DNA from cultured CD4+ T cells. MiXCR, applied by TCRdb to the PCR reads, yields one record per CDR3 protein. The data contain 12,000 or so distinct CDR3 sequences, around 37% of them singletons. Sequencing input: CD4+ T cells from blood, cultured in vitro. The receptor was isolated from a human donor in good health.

CDR3 DNA: TGCAGTGCGCATCAACTAGCGGGGAGGGCAGATACGCAGTATTTT. It translates to CSAHQLAGRADTQYF. The rearrangement joins TRBV20-1 to TRBJ2-3; 10 bases align to TRBD2. V lost 6 bases and J lost 4; bases outside the gene matches: 10. CDR1 DFQATT and CDR2 SNEGSKA come from the germline V gene (reference sequence). The length of the CDR3 is 15 residues.